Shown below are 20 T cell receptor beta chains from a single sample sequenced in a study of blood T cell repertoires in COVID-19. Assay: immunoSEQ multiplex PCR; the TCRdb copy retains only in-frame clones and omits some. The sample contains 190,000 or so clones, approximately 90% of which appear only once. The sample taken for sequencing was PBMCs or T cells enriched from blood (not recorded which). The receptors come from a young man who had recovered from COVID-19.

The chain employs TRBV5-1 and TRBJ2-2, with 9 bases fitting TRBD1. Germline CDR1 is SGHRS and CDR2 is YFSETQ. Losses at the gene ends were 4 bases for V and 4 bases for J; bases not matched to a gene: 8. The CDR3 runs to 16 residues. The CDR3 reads CASSGAGTGTTGELFF. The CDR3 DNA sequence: TGCGCCAGCAGCGGCGCCGGGACAGGGACCACCGGGGAGCTGTTTTTT.

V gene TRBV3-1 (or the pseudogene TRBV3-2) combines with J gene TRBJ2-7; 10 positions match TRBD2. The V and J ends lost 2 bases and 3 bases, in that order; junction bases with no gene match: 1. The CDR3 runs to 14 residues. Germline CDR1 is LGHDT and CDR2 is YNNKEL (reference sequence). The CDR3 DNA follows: TGTGCCAGCAGCCAAACTAGCGGGGACTACGAGCAGTACTTC. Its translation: CASSQTSGDYEQYF.

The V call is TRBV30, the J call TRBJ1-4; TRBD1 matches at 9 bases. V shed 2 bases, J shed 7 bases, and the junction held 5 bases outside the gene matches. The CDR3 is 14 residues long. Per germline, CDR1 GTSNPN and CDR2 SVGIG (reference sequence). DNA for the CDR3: TGTGCCTGGAGTATGGGACAGGGCGGTGAAAAACTGTTTTTT. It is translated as CAWSMGQGGEKLFF.

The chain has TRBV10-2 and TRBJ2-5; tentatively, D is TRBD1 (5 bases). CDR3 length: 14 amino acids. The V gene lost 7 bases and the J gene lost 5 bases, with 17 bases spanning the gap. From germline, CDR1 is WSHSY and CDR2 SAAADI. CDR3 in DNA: TGCGCCAGCACTGGGAAGGGGATGGTGGAGACCCAGTACTTC. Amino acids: CASTGKGMVETQYF.

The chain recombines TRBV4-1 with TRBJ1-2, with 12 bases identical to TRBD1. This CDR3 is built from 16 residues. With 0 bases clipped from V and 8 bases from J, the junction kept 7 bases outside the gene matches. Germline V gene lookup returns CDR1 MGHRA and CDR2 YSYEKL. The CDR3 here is CASSQDPGQGAGGYTF. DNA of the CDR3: TGCGCCAGCAGCCAAGATCCGGGACAGGGGGCGGGCGGCTACACCTTC.

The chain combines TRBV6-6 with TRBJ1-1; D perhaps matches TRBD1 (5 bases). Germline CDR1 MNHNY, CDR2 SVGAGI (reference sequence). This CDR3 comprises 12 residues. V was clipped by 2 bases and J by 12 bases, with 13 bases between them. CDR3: CASSYGQGVPFF. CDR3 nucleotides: TGTGCCAGCAGTTACGGTCAGGGTGTGCCTTTCTTT.

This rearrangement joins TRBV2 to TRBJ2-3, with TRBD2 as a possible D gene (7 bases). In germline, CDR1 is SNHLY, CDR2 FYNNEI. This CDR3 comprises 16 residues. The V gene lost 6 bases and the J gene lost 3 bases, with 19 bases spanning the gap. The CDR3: CASSPRGRGGTDTQYF. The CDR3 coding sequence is TGTGCCAGCAGCCCAAGGGGGAGGGGAGGGACAGATACGCAGTATTTT.

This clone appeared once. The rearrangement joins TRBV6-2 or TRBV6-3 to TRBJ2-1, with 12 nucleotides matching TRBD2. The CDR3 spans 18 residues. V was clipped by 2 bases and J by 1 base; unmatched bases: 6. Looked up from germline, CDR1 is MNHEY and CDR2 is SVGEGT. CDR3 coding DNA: TGTGCCAGCAGTTACCCGACTAGCGGGGGTCCGTCCTACAATGAGCAGTTCTTC. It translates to CASSYPTSGGPSYNEQFF.

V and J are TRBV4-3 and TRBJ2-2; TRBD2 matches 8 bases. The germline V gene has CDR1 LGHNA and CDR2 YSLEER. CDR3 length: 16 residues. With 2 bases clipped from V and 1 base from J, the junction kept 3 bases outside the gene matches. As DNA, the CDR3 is TGCGCCAGCAGCCAAAGCGGGGGAAAGAACACCGGGGAGCTGTTTTTT. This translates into CASSQSGGKNTGELFF.

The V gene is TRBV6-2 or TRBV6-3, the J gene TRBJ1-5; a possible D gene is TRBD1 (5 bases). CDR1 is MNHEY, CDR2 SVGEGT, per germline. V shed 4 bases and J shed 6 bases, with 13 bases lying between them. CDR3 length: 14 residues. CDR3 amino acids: CASSSQGAGQPQHF. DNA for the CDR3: TGTGCCAGCAGTTCCCAGGGAGCGGGTCAGCCCCAGCATTTT.

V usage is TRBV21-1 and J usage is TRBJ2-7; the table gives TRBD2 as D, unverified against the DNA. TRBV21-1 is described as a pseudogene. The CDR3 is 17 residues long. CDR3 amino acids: CASSKEGLGGGSYEQYF. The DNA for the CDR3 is TGTGCCAGCAGCAAGGAAGGACTGGGAGGGGGATCCTACGAGCAGTACTTC.

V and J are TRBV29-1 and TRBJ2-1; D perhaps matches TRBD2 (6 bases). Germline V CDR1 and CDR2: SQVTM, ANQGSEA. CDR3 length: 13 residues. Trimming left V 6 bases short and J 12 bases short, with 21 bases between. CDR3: CSVAGTGDQGQFF. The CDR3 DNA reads TGCAGCGTAGCAGGGACTGGAGACCAAGGGCAGTTCTTC.

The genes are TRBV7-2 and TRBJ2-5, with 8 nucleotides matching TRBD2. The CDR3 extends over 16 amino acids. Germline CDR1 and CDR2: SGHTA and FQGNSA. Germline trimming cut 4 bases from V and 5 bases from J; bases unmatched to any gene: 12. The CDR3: CASSSGRQREMETQYF. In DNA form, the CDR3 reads TGTGCCAGCAGCTCGGGGCGTCAGCGGGAGATGGAGACCCAGTACTTC.

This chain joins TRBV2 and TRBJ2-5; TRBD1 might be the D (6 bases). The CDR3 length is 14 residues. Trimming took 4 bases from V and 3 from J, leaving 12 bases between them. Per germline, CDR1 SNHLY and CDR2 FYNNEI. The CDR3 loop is CASSVGRGKETQYF. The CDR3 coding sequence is TGTGCCAGCAGTGTTGGCAGGGGAAAAGAGACCCAGTACTTC.

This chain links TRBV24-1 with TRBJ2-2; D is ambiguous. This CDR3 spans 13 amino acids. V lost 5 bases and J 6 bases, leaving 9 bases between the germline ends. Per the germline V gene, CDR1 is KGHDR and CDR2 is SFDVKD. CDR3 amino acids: CATSVRVSGELFF. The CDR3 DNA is TGTGCCACCAGTGTCCGGGTCTCCGGGGAGCTGTTTTTT.

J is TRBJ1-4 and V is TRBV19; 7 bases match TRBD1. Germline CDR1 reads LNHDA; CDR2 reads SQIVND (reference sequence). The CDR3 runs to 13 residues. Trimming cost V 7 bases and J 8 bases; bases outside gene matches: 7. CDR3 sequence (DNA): TGTGCCAGTAACAGGGGTAAGGGGGAAAAACTGTTTTTT. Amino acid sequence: CASNRGKGEKLFF.

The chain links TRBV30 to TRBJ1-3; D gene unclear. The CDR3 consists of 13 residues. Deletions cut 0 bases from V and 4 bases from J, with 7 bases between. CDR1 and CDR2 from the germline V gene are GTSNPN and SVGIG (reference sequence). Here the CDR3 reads CAWSVNGGNTIYF. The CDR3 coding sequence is TGTGCCTGGAGTGTAAACGGGGGAAACACCATATATTTT.

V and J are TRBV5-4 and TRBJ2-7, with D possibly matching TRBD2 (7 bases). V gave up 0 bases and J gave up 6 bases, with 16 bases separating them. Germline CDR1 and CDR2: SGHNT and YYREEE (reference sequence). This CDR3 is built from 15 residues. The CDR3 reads CASSLGVGGQSEQYF. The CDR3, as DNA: TGTGCCAGCAGCTTGGGAGTGGGGGGGCAGAGCGAGCAGTACTTC.

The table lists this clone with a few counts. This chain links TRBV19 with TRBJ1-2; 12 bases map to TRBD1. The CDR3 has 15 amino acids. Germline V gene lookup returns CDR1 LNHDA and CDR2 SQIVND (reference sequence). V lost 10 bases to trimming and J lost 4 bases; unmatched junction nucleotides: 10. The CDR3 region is CATSPRDRGLYGYTF. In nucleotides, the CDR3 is TGTGCCACTTCTCCGCGGGACAGGGGGCTCTATGGCTACACCTTC.

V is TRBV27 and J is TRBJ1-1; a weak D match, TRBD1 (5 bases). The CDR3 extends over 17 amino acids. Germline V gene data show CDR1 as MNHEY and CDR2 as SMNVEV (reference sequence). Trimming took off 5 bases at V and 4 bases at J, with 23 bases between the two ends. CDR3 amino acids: CASSPPSRAGRITEAFF. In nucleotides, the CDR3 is TGTGCCAGCAGTCCCCCCAGCAGGGCGGGGAGGATCACTGAAGCTTTCTTT.